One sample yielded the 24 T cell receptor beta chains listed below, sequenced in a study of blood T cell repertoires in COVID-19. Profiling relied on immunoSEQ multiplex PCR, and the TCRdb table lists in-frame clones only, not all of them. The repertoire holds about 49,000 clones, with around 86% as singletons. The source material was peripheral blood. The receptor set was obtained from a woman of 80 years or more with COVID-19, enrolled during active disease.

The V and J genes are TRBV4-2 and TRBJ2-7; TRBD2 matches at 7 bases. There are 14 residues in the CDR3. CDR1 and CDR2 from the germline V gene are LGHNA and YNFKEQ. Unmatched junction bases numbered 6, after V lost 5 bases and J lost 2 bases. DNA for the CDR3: TGTGCCAGCAGCATGGGAGGGGATCCCTACGAGCAGTACTTC. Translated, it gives CASSMGGDPYEQYF.

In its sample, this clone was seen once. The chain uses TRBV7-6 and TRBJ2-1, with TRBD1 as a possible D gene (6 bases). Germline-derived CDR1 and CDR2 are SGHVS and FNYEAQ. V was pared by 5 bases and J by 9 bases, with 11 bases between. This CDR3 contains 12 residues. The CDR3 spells CASSPQGSEQFF. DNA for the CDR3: TGTGCCAGCAGCCCACAGGGTTCTGAGCAGTTCTTC.

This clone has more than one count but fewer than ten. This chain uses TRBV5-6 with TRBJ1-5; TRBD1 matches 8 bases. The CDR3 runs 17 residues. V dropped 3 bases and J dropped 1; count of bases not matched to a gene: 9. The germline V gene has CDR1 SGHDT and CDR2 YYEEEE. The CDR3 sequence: CASSSTGEGESNQPQHF. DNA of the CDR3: TGTGCCAGCAGCTCGACAGGGGAGGGGGAAAGCAATCAGCCCCAGCATTTT.

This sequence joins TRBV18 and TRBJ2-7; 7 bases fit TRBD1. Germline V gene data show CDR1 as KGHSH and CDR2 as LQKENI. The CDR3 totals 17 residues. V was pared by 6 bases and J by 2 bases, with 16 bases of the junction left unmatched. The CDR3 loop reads CASSPDRDGTLPYEQYF. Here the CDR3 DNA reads TGTGCCAGCTCGCCCGACAGGGACGGGACCCTTCCCTACGAGCAGTACTTC.

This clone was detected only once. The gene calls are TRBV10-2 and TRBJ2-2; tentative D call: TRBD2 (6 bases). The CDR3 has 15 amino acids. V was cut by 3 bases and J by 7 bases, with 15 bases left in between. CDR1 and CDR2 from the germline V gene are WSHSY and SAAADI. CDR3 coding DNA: TGCGCCAGCAGTGACGGGGGAGCCGGCGACGGGGAGCTGTTTTTT. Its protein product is CASSDGGAGDGELFF.

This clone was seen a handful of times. This CDR3 reads CAISRLAGVIHEQYF. CDR3 coding DNA: TGTGCCATCAGCCGACTAGCGGGAGTGATACACGAGCAGTACTTC. This rearrangement joins TRBV10-3 to TRBJ2-7; 12 positions agree with TRBD2. The CDR3 totals 15 residues. The junction had 8 bases not matched to a gene; V was cut back by 6 bases and J by 5 bases. Looked up from germline, CDR1 is ENHRY and CDR2 is SYGVKD.

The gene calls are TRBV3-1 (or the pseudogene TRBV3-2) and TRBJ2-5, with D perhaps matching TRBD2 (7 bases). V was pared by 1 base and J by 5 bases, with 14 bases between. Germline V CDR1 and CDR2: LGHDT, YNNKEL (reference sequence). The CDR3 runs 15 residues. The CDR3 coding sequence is TGTGCCAGCAGCCAAGTGGGAGGGAGGGGGGAGACCCAGTACTTC. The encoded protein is CASSQVGGRGETQYF.

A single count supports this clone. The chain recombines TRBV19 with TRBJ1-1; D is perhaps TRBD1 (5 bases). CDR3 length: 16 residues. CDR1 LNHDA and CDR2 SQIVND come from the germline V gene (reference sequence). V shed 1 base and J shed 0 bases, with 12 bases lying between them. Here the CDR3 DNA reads TGTGCCAGTAGTATAGCTCTGGGGCAGATGAACACTGAAGCTTTCTTT. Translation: CASSIALGQMNTEAFF.

CDR3: CASSLPGSTTDTQYF. The CDR3 DNA follows: TGTGCCAGCAGCCTACCGGGAAGCACCACAGATACGCAGTATTTT. V and J are TRBV3-1 (or the pseudogene TRBV3-2) and TRBJ2-3; a weak D match, TRBD2 (5 bases). Germline V gives CDR1 LGHDT, CDR2 YNNKEL (reference sequence). V lost 4 bases and J 2 bases, leaving 13 bases between the germline ends. This CDR3 has 15 residues.

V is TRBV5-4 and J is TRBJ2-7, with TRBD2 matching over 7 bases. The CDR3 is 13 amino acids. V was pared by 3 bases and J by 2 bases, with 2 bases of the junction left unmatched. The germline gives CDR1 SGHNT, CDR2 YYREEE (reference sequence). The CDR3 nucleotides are TGTGCCAGCAGCTCGGGACTAACCTACGAGCAGTACTTC. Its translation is CASSSGLTYEQYF.

The CDR3, as DNA: TGCGCCAGCAGACTAGACCAGGGACTAGATCTCACCGGGGAGCTGTTTTTT. It translates to CASRLDQGLDLTGELFF. This rearrangement joins TRBV5-1 to TRBJ2-2, with 8 positions matching TRBD2. Looked up from germline, CDR1 is SGHRS and CDR2 is YFSETQ. The CDR3 loop spans 17 amino acids. The ends lost 5 bases at V and 4 bases at J; junction bases unmatched: 13.

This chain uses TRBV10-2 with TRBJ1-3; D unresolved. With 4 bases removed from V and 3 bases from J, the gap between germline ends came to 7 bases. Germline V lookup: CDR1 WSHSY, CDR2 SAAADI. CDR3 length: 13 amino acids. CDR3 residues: CASSVTLGNTIYF. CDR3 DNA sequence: TGCGCCAGCAGTGTCACTCTTGGAAACACCATATATTTT.

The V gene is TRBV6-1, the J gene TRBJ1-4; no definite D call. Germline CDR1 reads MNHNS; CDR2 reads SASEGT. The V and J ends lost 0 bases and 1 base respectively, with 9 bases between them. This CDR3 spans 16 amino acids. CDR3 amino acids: CASSEALTRTNEKLFF. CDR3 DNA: TGTGCCAGCAGTGAAGCGCTAACGAGAACTAATGAAAAACTGTTTTTT.

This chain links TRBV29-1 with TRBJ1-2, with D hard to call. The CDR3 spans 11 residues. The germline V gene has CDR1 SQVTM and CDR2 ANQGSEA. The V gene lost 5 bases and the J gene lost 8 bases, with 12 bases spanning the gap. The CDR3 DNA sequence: TGCAGCGTTCCCCGGGGTTTGGGCTACACCTTC. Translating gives CSVPRGLGYTF.

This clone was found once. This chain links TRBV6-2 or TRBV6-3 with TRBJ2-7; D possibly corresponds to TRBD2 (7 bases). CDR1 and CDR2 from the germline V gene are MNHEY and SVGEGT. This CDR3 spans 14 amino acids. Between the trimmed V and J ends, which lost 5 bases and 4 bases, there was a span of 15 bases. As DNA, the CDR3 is TGTGCCAGCAGTATGCCCGGGGGGCTATACGAGCAGTACTTC. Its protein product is CASSMPGGLYEQYF.

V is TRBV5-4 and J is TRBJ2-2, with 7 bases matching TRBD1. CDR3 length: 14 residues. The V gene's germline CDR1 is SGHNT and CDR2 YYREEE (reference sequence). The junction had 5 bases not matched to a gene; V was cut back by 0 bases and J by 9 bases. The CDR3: CASSLGRGGRELFF. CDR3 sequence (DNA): TGTGCCAGCAGCTTGGGAAGAGGGGGCCGGGAGCTGTTTTTT. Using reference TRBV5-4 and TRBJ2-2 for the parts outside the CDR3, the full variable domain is ETGVTQSPTHLIKTRGQQVTLRCSSQSGHNTVSWYQQALGQGPQFIFQYYREEENGRGNFPPRFSGLQFPNYSSELNVNALELDDSALYLCASSLGRGGRELFFGEGSRLTVL.

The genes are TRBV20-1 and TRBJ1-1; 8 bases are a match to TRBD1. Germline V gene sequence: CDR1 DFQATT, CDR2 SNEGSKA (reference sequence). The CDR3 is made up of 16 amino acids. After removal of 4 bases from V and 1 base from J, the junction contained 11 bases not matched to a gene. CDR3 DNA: TGCAGTGCTACTGACAGGGGCACTATAAGGAACACTGAAGCTTTCTTT. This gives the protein CSATDRGTIRNTEAFF.

The CDR3 protein is CASSEYTGTSYGYGYTF. The CDR3 bases are TGTGCCAGCAGTGAATATACAGGGACAAGCTATGGCTATGGCTACACCTTC. The gene calls are TRBV25-1 and TRBJ1-2, with D maybe TRBD1 (6 bases). V was shortened by 0 bases and J by 4 bases, with 18 bases between the two germline ends. Germline V lookup: CDR1 MGHDK, CDR2 SYGVNS. The CDR3 sequence is 17 residues long.

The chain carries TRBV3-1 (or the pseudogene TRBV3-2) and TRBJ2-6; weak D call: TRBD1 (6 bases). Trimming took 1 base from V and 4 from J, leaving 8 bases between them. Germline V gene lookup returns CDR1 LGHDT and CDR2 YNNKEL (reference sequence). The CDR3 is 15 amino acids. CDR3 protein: CASSQVGGGANVLTF. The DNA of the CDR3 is TGTGCCAGCAGCCAAGTAGGGGGAGGGGCCAACGTCCTGACTTTC.

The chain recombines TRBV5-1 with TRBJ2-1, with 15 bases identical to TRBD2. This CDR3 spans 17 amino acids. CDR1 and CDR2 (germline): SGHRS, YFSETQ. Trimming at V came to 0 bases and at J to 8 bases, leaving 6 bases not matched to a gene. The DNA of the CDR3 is TGCGCCAGCAGCTTGGTTGGGGGACTAGCGGGAGGTCATGAGCAGTTCTTC. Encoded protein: CASSLVGGLAGGHEQFF.

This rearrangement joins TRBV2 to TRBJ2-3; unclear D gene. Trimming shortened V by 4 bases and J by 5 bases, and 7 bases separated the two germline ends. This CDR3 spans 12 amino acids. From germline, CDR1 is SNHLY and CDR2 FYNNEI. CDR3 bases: TGTGCCAGCAGTGGATTAGAAGATACGCAGTATTTT. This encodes CASSGLEDTQYF.

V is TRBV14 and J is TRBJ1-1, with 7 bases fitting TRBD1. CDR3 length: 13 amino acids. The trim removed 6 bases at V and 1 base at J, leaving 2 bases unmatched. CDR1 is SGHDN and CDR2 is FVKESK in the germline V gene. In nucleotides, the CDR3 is TGTGCCAGCAGGCGGACAGGGAACACTGAAGCTTTCTTT. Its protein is CASRRTGNTEAFF.

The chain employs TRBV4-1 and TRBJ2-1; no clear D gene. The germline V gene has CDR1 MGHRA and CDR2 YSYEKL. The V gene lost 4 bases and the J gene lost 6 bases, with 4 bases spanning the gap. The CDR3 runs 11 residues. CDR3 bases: TGCGCCAGCAGCCGGAGCAATGAGCAGTTCTTC. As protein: CASSRSNEQFF.

The CDR3 nucleotides are TGTGCCAGCAGTCCCTCGACAGTCTCTGGGGCCAACGTCCTGACTTTC. Translation gives CASSPSTVSGANVLTF. This chain links TRBV27 with TRBJ2-6; D possibly corresponds to TRBD1 (5 bases). The CDR3 loop spans 16 amino acids. The V end was cut by 5 bases, the J end by 0 bases, with 11 bases between. The germline CDR1 and CDR2 sequences are MNHEY and SMNVEV (reference sequence).